This T cell receptor (beta chain) was sequenced for a study of T-cell memory formation after mild COVID-19. This clonotype was counted between two and nine times. The J segment lost 4 bases and the V segment lost 5 bases, leaving 8 bases of the junction unmatched. The CDR3 loop spans 15 amino acids. In germline, CDR1 is SNHLY, CDR2 FYNNEI. TCRdb processed the 5' RACE reads anew with MiXCR; each CDR3 protein has one entry. This table has hundreds of thousands of distinct CDR3 sequences, 25% to 30% appearing once. The source of this sequence is an adult woman who had mild COVID-19 (a few samples of this study predate the infection). Cell type and time point are not known. V gene TRBV2 combines with J gene TRBJ1-1, with TRBD1 identical over 9 bases. Sequenced material: PBMCs or a T cell subset sorted from them (not recorded which). DNA for the CDR3: TGTGCCAGCAGTAGACAGGGGGTTGTGGGCACTGAAGCTTTCTTT. This codes for CASSRQGVVGTEAFF.